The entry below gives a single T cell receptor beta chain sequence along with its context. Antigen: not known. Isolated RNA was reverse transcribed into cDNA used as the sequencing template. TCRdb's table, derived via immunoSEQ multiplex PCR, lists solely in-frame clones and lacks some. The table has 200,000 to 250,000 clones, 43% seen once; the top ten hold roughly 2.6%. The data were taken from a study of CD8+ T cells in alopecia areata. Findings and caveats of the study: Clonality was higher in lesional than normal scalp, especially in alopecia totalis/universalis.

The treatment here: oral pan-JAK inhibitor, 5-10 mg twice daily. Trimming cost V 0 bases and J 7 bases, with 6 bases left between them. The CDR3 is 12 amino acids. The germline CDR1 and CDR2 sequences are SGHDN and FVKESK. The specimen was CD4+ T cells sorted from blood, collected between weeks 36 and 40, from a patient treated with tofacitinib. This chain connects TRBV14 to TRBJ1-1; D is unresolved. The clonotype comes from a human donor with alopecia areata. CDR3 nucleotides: TGTGCCAGCAGCCAAGATGCGCGTGAAGCTTTCTTT. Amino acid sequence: CASSQDAREAFF.